The sequence of this T cell receptor beta chain was determined in a study of blood T cell repertoires in COVID-19 (dated by TCRdb to 2020 to 2022). Regarding the research as a whole: For ImmuneRACE Cohort 3, a participant was defined as recovered based on two consecutive negative NP/OP PCR tests, clearance by a healthcare professional, or resolution of symptoms. Samples covering the acute and convalescent phases of COVID-19 were provided by collaborators in the United States, Italy and Spain. The material from the prospective study consisted of cDNA or gDNA derived from T cells, B-cell-depleted T cells, or PBMCs. The dataset comprised deeply sampled blood TCRbeta repertoires from subjects exposed to, actively infected with, or recovered from COVID-19. The repertoires were released in a freely available public database intended as a resource for research on the immune response to SARS-CoV-2. Samples came from the ongoing ImmuneRACE study (first 160 participants) plus 1,254 subjects from 6 global collaborators. A de-identified subject ID, COVID-19 status, age in years and sex were almost always included in the sample metadata. Where available, HLA class I and class II types were taken from metadata supplied by the sample provider and were not determined by assay-based typing. Overall study outcomes, separate from this receptor: The quantity of clinical and demographic metadata differed by source and by participant and was supplied without curation.

TCRbeta CDR3 regions were amplified from genomic DNA by means of the immunoSEQ Assay, a bias-controlled multiplex PCR. The authors processed their data as follows. Nucleated cell counts per sample were estimated from amplification of reference gene primers within the assay. To quantify the absolute abundance of each unique TCRbeta CDR3 rearrangement, sequence reads were collapsed and filtered. For each sample, productive Simpson clonality was calculated as the square root of Simpson's diversity index across productive rearrangements. This immuneACCESS table, as held by TCRdb, lists in-frame sequences with V and J called but not all clones. Of the missing ones, under half trace to an unresolved V gene in checked studies; the others have no known cause. Clonal size and the V and J genes are those of that table, whereas D and trimming came from the DNA. This sample lists under 150,000 clones; nearly 85% were detected once. The top ten hold roughly 4.3% of the sample.

Participants in the prospective study were enrolled through a virtual design, were aged 18 to 89 years, and lived in fewer than 30 United States geographic areas. To assign participants to cohorts, the prospective study relied on clinical history that participants themselves reported in a screening survey and a study questionnaire. Mobile phlebotomists in the prospective study collected whole blood, serum and a nasopharyngeal or oropharyngeal swab from every participant. Prospective study participants could optionally give additional blood draws and questionnaires over an approximately 2-month period. Before DNA extraction, blood samples from the prospective study were shipped at room temperature or frozen. About this clone: No cognate antigen has been identified for it. Qualities for individual bases were not recorded, and no much larger clone is one base off.

Relative to germline, V is missing 7 bases and J is missing 9 bases, with 11 bases of the junction outside any gene match. The CDR3, from cysteine to phenylalanine, totals 14 residues. Of the read, only the CDR3 DNA is kept; its 42 bases are in frame from base 1. The germline V gene provides CDR1 MNHEY and CDR2 SVGAGI. Material for sequencing was PBMCs or T cells enriched from blood (not recorded which). The chain joins TRBV6-5 to TRBJ2-1; TRBD2 lines up with 8 middle nucleotides. The clonotype comes from a man aged 45-65 years in a cohort exposed to, infected with or recovered from COVID-19 (not recorded which). The sequenced DNA: TGTGCCAGCACCATGGGATTAGCGGGATCTGAGCAGTTCTTC. Its translation is CASTMGLAGSEQFF.